This T cell receptor (beta chain) was identified in a study of cytomegalovirus exposure and HLA in healthy donors. Whole-study context: From HLA-typed donors, an early data release held about 85 million unique TCRs.

The germline gives CDR1 MNHEY, CDR2 SMNVEV (reference sequence). V lost 0 bases and J lost 6; bases outside the gene matches: 9. The CDR3 contains 16 residues. PCR primers comprised 60 Vbeta and 13 Jbeta primers. TCRdb's copy holds only in-frame clones and misses some; the assay was immunoSEQ multiplex PCR. This sample yields fewer than 200,000 clones, of which more than 75% are seen a single time; roughly 10% belongs to the top ten. The origin of this receptor is a man between 18 and 29 years old in good health and CMV-seropositive. The rearrangement joins TRBV27 to TRBJ2-7; 9 nucleotides line up with TRBD2. The sample consisted of PBMCs. CDR3 in amino acids: CASSLSIGLARPEQYF. The CDR3 DNA reads TGTGCCAGCAGTTTATCGATTGGACTAGCGAGACCCGAGCAGTACTTC.